These 3 T cell receptor beta chains were sequenced from one sample in a study of T cell responses to AZD1222 COVID-19 vaccine. The table came from immunoSEQ multiplex PCR; TCRdb's copy has only in-frame clones and leaves some out. The table lists approximately 150,000 clones, approximately 93% of them singletons. The sample consisted of peripheral blood, taken 28 days after the second AZD1222 dose. Receptors were obtained from an adult who received the AZD1222 COVID-19 vaccine.

The CDR3 bases are TGTGCCAGCAGGTATACAGGGAGCGATACGCAGTATTTT. It specifies CASRYTGSDTQYF. The V call is TRBV5-8, the J call TRBJ2-3, with a possible D match to TRBD1 (6 bases). Trimming removed 5 bases at V and 6 bases at J, with 13 bases between. CDR1 and CDR2 (germline): SGHTS, YDEGEE. The CDR3 extends over 13 amino acids.

The CDR3 is CASSYSSSDYEQYF. CDR3 coding DNA: TGTGCCAGCAGTTACTCGAGTTCAGACTACGAGCAGTACTTC. The chain links TRBV6-5 to TRBJ2-7; D unclear. This CDR3 has 14 amino acids. V lost 0 bases to trimming and J lost 3 bases, with 9 bases between them. Germline V lookup: CDR1 MNHEY, CDR2 SVGAGI.

This chain links TRBV7-2 with TRBJ1-5; no reliable D call. Trimming left V 5 bases short and J 5 bases short, with 7 bases between. Germline values: CDR1 SGHTA, CDR2 FQGNSA. This CDR3 is 12 amino acids long. The CDR3: CASSPGDQPQHF. CDR3 coding DNA: TGTGCCAGCAGCCCCGGAGATCAGCCCCAGCATTTT.